This TCR beta chain was identified in a study of tumor-infiltrating lymphocytes in primary liver carcinoma. A note on this clonotype: A much larger clone sits a single nucleotide away, making a read error possible.

Priming with a constant-region primer yielded TCR beta cDNA from 450 to 550 ng total RNA. Nested multiplex PCR, run for three rounds with slightly modified ARM-PCR, yielded TCR beta libraries. The two initial PCR rounds, about 9 cycles each, used TRBV1-TRBV30 forward and C-beta reverse primers. TCRdb independently ran MiXCR on the multiplex PCR reads; one entry per CDR3 protein. The table has approximately 110,000 distinct CDR3 sequences, approximately 70% seen once; the top ten hold roughly 8.8%. Between roughly 17 and 30 mg of unsorted bulk tissue served as the source from which RNA and DNA were co-extracted. Trimming left V 10 bases short and J 6 bases short, with 18 bases between. The CDR3 is 13 residues long. CDR1 and CDR2 from the germline V gene are MDHEN and SYDVKM.

This chain joins TRBV28 and TRBJ1-2, with a possible D match to TRBD1 (5 bases). Sequenced: liver tumor tissue from sampling region 1. Subset specified: tumor region T1, superior pole. This receptor was identified in a woman aged 55 to 70 with primary liver carcinoma and hepatitis B virus infection. CDR3 nucleotide sequence: TGTGCCACACAGGTCGGATGGTTGAATGGCTACACCTTC. Protein: CATQVGWLNGYTF.